What follows is one T cell receptor (beta chain) and its context. Here immunoSEQ multiplex PCR was the method, and the copy in TCRdb shows in-frame clones only, minus some. This sample has 200,000 to 250,000 clones, with 80% to 90% found just once. These data are taken from a study of blood T cell repertoires in COVID-19. The sequencing sample was made of PBMCs or T cells enriched from blood (not recorded which). The receptor was derived from a woman in her twenties or thirties who had been exposed to COVID-19.

Here the CDR3 reads CASSYSISRGTLYSNQPQHF. The CDR3 bases are TGTGCCAGCAGTTACTCGATTTCCAGGGGGACCCTCTATAGCAATCAGCCCCAGCATTTT. The chain employs TRBV6-2 or TRBV6-3 and TRBJ1-5; 7 positions match TRBD1. CDR1 MNHEY and CDR2 SVGEGT come from the germline V gene. V lost 0 bases to trimming and J lost 0 bases; unmatched junction nucleotides: 14. The CDR3 contains 20 residues.